The 32 T cell receptor beta chains in this list originate from one sample, sequenced in a study of blood T cell repertoires in COVID-19. Measured with immunoSEQ multiplex PCR; TCRdb has only the in-frame clones, and not every one. This sample has about 200,000 clones; approximately 80% occur once, and the top ten carry approximately 15%. Sample: PBMCs or T cells enriched from blood (not recorded which). All receptors come from a man aged 35-49 years who had recovered from COVID-19.

This sequence joins TRBV2 and TRBJ1-1; 7 bases are a match to TRBD1. V lost 6 bases, J lost 1 base, and 8 bases stayed unmatched. The germline gives CDR1 SNHLY, CDR2 FYNNEI. The CDR3 runs 15 residues. The CDR3 sequence is CASSLTGRRNTEAFF. CDR3 bases: TGTGCCAGCAGCCTGACAGGGCGAAGGAACACTGAAGCTTTCTTT.

The chain is built from TRBV7-3 and TRBJ2-2; a possible D gene is TRBD2 (5 bases). In germline, CDR1 is SGHTA, CDR2 FQGTGA. The CDR3 spans 18 residues. V lost 5 bases and J lost 1, with 20 bases in between. Here the CDR3 reads CASSPSRTRLQNTGELFF. CDR3 DNA sequence: TGTGCCAGCAGCCCAAGCCGTACTAGACTTCAGAACACCGGGGAGCTGTTTTTT.

The chain is built from TRBV5-1 and TRBJ2-3; D might be TRBD2 (6 bases). Trimming removed 0 bases from V and 0 bases from J, with 8 bases in between. Per the germline V gene, CDR1 is SGHRS and CDR2 is YFSETQ. The CDR3 has 15 residues. The chain's CDR3 is CASSLEGTSTDTQYF. CDR3 DNA sequence: TGCGCCAGCAGCTTGGAAGGGACTAGCACAGATACGCAGTATTTT.

J is TRBJ2-7 and V is TRBV9; no clear D gene. The V end lost 0 bases, the J end lost 0 bases, and 4 bases lay between the germline ends. The CDR3 has 13 residues. Germline CDR1 SGDLS, CDR2 YYNGEE. CDR3 sequence: CASSVASSYEQYF. For the CDR3, the DNA is TGTGCCAGCAGCGTAGCGAGCTCCTACGAGCAGTACTTC.

V and J are TRBV7-3 and TRBJ1-1; 8 bases map to TRBD1. CDR1 and CDR2 from the germline V gene are SGHTA and FQGTGA. The junction had 12 bases not matched to a gene; V was cut back by 0 bases and J by 6 bases. The CDR3 covers 17 residues. The CDR3 DNA sequence: TGTGCCAGCAGCTTAACGGGGGCAGGGGGCTACCTTGCTGAAGCTTTCTTT. Its translation is CASSLTGAGGYLAEAFF.

V and J are TRBV5-1 and TRBJ1-1; D possibly corresponds to TRBD1 (6 bases). Trimming pared 4 bases from V and 7 bases from J, leaving 17 bases between. The CDR3 covers 14 residues. Germline CDR1 and CDR2: SGHRS and YFSETQ. For the CDR3, the DNA is TGCGCCAGCAGCCGGAAACAGGGATACAGTGAAGCTTTCTTT. Its protein is CASSRKQGYSEAFF.

Comment on this clone: The junction does not match germline at one end; this may be a read error. The same CDR3 arises from other DNA sequences in this sample as well. V usage is TRBV13 and J usage is TRBJ1-5; D gene uncertain. Germline-derived CDR1 and CDR2 are PRHDT and FYEKMQ (reference sequence). CDR3 length: 14 amino acids. The CDR3 loop is CASSLGRGNQPQHF. The CDR3, as DNA: TGTGCCAGCAGCCTAGGACGGGGAAATCAGCCCCAGCATTTT. Combining the CDR3 with reference TRBV13 and TRBJ1-5 gives the whole variable domain AAGVIQSPRHLIKEKRETATLKCYPIPRHDTVYWYQQGPGQDPQFLISFYEKMQSDKGSIPDRFSAQQFSDYHSELNMSSLELGDSALYFCASSLGRGNQPQHFGDGTRLSIL.

The chain is built from TRBV7-2 and TRBJ1-2; 10 bases line up with TRBD1. Germline V lookup: CDR1 SGHTA, CDR2 FQGNSA. This CDR3 is 16 amino acids long. V was clipped by 1 base and J by 4 bases; unmatched bases: 6. This CDR3 reads CASSLVGQGGGYGYTF. The CDR3 DNA follows: TGTGCCAGCAGCTTAGTAGGACAGGGGGGCGGCTATGGCTACACCTTC.

This chain connects TRBV11-3 to TRBJ2-1; a weak D match, TRBD1 (6 bases). CDR3 length: 15 residues. V was cut by 5 bases and J by 0 bases, with 11 bases left in between. Germline lookup yields CDR1 SGHNT and CDR2 YENEEA. Written as DNA, the CDR3 is TGTGCCAGCAGCCACAGGGATGTCTCCTACAATGAGCAGTTCTTC. Its translation: CASSHRDVSYNEQFF.

The genes are TRBV29-1 and TRBJ2-1, with D tentatively TRBD2 (6 bases). There are 17 residues in the CDR3. The V gene lost 1 base and the J gene lost 0 bases, with 16 bases spanning the gap. CDR1 is SQVTM and CDR2 is ANQGSEA in the germline V gene. The CDR3 DNA sequence: TGCAGCGTTGAAGGATTAGCGGAACCCCCCTCCTACAATGAGCAGTTCTTC. Its translation is CSVEGLAEPPSYNEQFF.

The rearrangement joins TRBV9 to TRBJ2-1; a weak D match, TRBD1 (8 bases). V was clipped by 3 bases and J by 4 bases, with 23 bases between them. Looked up from germline, CDR1 is SGDLS and CDR2 is YYNGEE. The length of the CDR3 is 18 residues. The CDR3, as DNA: TGTGCCAGCAGCGGCACAAGGACAGGGACTACCCCGTACAATGAGCAGTTCTTC. As protein: CASSGTRTGTTPYNEQFF.

This clone has more than one count but fewer than ten. This chain links TRBV5-5 with TRBJ2-1; D is perhaps TRBD2 (7 bases). Germline V lookup: CDR1 SGHKS, CDR2 YYEKEE (reference sequence). The CDR3 extends over 15 amino acids. Trimming took off 4 bases at V and 8 bases at J, with 19 bases between the two ends. Here the CDR3 DNA reads TGTGCCAGCAGCCCAGTTAAGGGGGGGGCCTATGAGCAGTTCTTC. Translation: CASSPVKGGAYEQFF.

Details on this clone: The identical CDR3 is also encoded by other nucleotide sequences in the sample. The chain carries TRBV5-1 and TRBJ1-2; D is possibly TRBD1 (6 bases). The CDR3 contains 14 residues. Germline CDR1 SGHRS, CDR2 YFSETQ. V lost 0 bases and J lost 3, with 9 bases in between. The CDR3 DNA follows: TGCGCCAGCAGCTTGGATACAGGGTACTATGGCTACACCTTC. Amino acid sequence: CASSLDTGYYGYTF.

The sample holds one count of this clone. V and J are TRBV19 and TRBJ1-2, with a possible D match to TRBD1 (6 bases). The CDR3 runs 14 residues. Germline CDR1 LNHDA, CDR2 SQIVND (reference sequence). With 8 bases removed from V and 0 bases from J, the gap between germline ends came to 13 bases. This chain's CDR3 is CASRVQGANYGYTF. As DNA, the CDR3 is TGTGCCAGTCGGGTACAGGGAGCTAACTATGGCTACACCTTC.

V gene TRBV28 combines with J gene TRBJ1-4; weak D call: TRBD1 (5 bases). V lost 5 bases and J 10 bases, leaving 14 bases between the germline ends. CDR3 length equals 13 residues. CDR1 is MDHEN and CDR2 is SYDVKM in the germline V gene. CDR3 sequence (DNA): TGTGCCAGCAGTCCTGGGGGGACGGCAAAACTGTTTTTT. Its translation: CASSPGGTAKLFF.

The V gene is TRBV27, the J gene TRBJ1-6; 8 bases match TRBD1. Trimming took 6 bases from V and 11 from J; bases not matched to a gene: 6. The germline V gene encodes CDR1 MNHEY and CDR2 SMNVEV (reference sequence). The CDR3 runs to 13 residues. The CDR3 region is CASRGQGTTPLHF. The CDR3 DNA reads as TGTGCCAGCAGAGGACAGGGAACAACACCCCTCCACTTT.

CDR3 in DNA: TGCGCCAGCGAGACAGGGACTGAAGCTTTCTTT. Protein product: CASETGTEAFF. This chain links TRBV10-2 with TRBJ1-1; the match to TRBD1 covers 7 bases. V was pared by 8 bases and J by 5 bases, with 2 bases of the junction left unmatched. The CDR3 extends over 11 amino acids. From germline, CDR1 is WSHSY and CDR2 SAAADI.

The rearrangement joins TRBV29-1 to TRBJ2-3, with 9 positions matching TRBD2. CDR3 length: 13 residues. V shed 4 bases, J shed 8 bases, and the junction held 7 bases outside the gene matches. From germline, CDR1 is SQVTM and CDR2 ANQGSEA. The CDR3 loop reads CSVVLAGTSTQYF. The CDR3 DNA follows: TGCAGCGTTGTCCTAGCGGGGACCTCTACGCAGTATTTT.

The CDR3 sequence is CASSPPTGLAGVGELFF. The CDR3 DNA reads TGTGCCAGCTCACCACCGACGGGACTAGCGGGAGTTGGGGAGCTGTTTTTT. The rearrangement links TRBV18 to TRBJ2-2; 14 bases are shared with TRBD2. The germline V gene encodes CDR1 KGHSH and CDR2 LQKENI. V shed 0 bases, J shed 8 bases, and the junction held 5 bases outside the gene matches. CDR3 size: 17 residues.

This clone was detected a few times. Other DNA sequences of this sample code for an identical CDR3. This sequence joins TRBV28 and TRBJ2-7; the match to TRBD1 covers 10 bases. CDR3 length: 14 residues. CDR1 is MDHEN and CDR2 is SYDVKM in the germline V gene. V lost 3 bases to trimming and J lost 2 bases; unmatched junction nucleotides: 1. This CDR3 reads CASSLGTGAYEQYF. In DNA form, the CDR3 reads TGTGCCAGCAGTTTGGGGACAGGGGCCTACGAGCAGTACTTC.

This clone was counted between two and nine times. The chain couples TRBV12-3 or TRBV12-4 to TRBJ2-5; no clear D. V lost 3 bases and J 5 bases, leaving 10 bases between the germline ends. This CDR3 region has 13 residues. The CDR3 loop is CASSFPPRETQYF. CDR3 DNA: TGTGCCAGCAGTTTCCCCCCGAGGGAGACCCAGTACTTC.

This clone was seen a few times. The chain couples TRBV5-1 to TRBJ2-7; D is unclear. V was clipped by 4 bases and J by 5 bases, with 7 bases between them. Germline values: CDR1 SGHRS, CDR2 YFSETQ. The CDR3 runs to 11 residues. The CDR3: CASSLLHEQYF. CDR3 nucleotide sequence: TGCGCCAGCAGCCTACTCCACGAGCAGTACTTC.

The V gene is TRBV3-1 (or the pseudogene TRBV3-2), the J gene TRBJ1-5; 9 nucleotides match TRBD1. Germline CDR1 is LGHDT and CDR2 is YNNKEL (reference sequence). The CDR3 totals 14 residues. Trimming removed 2 bases from V and 5 bases from J; junction bases left unmatched: 1. For the CDR3, the DNA is TGTGCCAGCAGCCAACGGACAGGGGATCAGCCCCAGCATTTT. Translation gives CASSQRTGDQPQHF.

This clone was seen a few times. This chain uses TRBV27 with TRBJ2-3; TRBD2 aligns across 13 bases. Germline values: CDR1 MNHEY, CDR2 SMNVEV (reference sequence). Trimming at V came to 5 bases and at J to 6 bases, leaving 14 bases not matched to a gene. The CDR3 loop spans 18 amino acids. CDR3 region: CASSPNKLLAGGVDTQYF. The CDR3 DNA is TGTGCCAGCAGTCCCAATAAGTTACTAGCGGGAGGGGTGGATACGCAGTATTTT.

This chain connects TRBV7-9 to TRBJ1-2; 10 positions agree with TRBD1. J gave up 6 bases and V 1 base, and 2 bases lay outside the gene matches. Germline loops: CDR1 SEHNR, CDR2 FQNEAQ (reference sequence). The CDR3 runs 14 residues. CDR3 nucleotides: TGTGCCAGCAGCTTAGGGACAGGGGGGGATGGCTACACCTTC. Its translation is CASSLGTGGDGYTF.

The gene calls are TRBV7-9 and TRBJ2-7, with D hard to call. Germline assignment: CDR1 SEHNR and CDR2 FQNEAQ (reference sequence). The CDR3 runs to 12 residues. Trimming left V 2 bases short and J 5 bases short, with 7 bases between. The CDR3 DNA reads as TGTGCCAGCAGCTTATATCGCGACGAGCAGTACTTC. This encodes CASSLYRDEQYF. The full variable domain, in which reference TRBV7-9 and TRBJ2-7 provide the parts outside the CDR3, is DTGVSQNPRHKITKRGQNVTFRCDPISEHNRLYWYRQTLGQGPEFLTYFQNEAQLEKSRLLSDRFSAERPKGSFSTLEIQRTEQGDSAMYLCASSLYRDEQYFGPGTRLTVT.

J is TRBJ2-5 and V is TRBV4-2, with 9 bases fitting TRBD2. The CDR3 spans 14 residues. V trimming: 3 bases; J trimming: 5 bases; junction bases outside the gene matches: 4. Per germline, CDR1 LGHNA and CDR2 YNFKEQ. The CDR3 DNA is TGTGCCAGCAGCCAGGGGAGCGGGAGGGAGACCCAGTACTTC. It yields the protein CASSQGSGRETQYF.

The chain couples TRBV28 to TRBJ1-6; D not certain. From germline, CDR1 is MDHEN and CDR2 SYDVKM. The CDR3 loop spans 16 amino acids. V lost 3 bases and J 6 bases, leaving 15 bases between the germline ends. CDR3 sequence: CASSFPLYEVNSPLHF. The CDR3, as DNA: TGTGCCAGCAGTTTTCCCCTCTATGAGGTTAATTCACCCCTCCACTTT.

This chain links TRBV20-1 with TRBJ1-1; D remains unclear. Germline CDR1 reads DFQATT; CDR2 reads SNEGSKA (reference sequence). There are 11 residues in the CDR3. Trimming removed 5 bases from V and 4 bases from J, with 8 bases in between. CDR3 DNA: TGCAGTGCTGTCAAGAGCACTGAAGCTTTCTTT. Its translation: CSAVKSTEAFF.

The chain has TRBV19 and TRBJ1-5; 9 bases are shared with TRBD1. Trimming cost V 3 bases and J 4 bases; bases outside gene matches: 1. The CDR3 totals 14 residues. Germline V gene lookup returns CDR1 LNHDA and CDR2 SQIVND (reference sequence). CDR3 DNA: TGTGCCAGTAGTATGGACAGGGGAAATCAGCCCCAGCATTTT. It is translated as CASSMDRGNQPQHF. Full variable domain (missing parts from reference TRBV19 and TRBJ1-5): DGGITQSPKYLFRKEGQNVTLSCEQNLNHDAMYWYRQDPGQGLRLIYYSQIVNDFQKGDIAEGYSVSREKKESFPLTVTSAQKNPTAFYLCASSMDRGNQPQHFGDGTRLSIL.

This clone was counted a single time. The chain joins TRBV19 to TRBJ2-7; tentative D call: TRBD1 (5 bases). V lost 1 base to trimming and J lost 3 bases, with 7 bases between them. Germline CDR1 LNHDA, CDR2 SQIVND (reference sequence). This CDR3 comprises 13 residues. In nucleotides, the CDR3 is TGTGCCAGTAGTATAGTTCAGGGCTACGAGCAGTACTTC. This encodes CASSIVQGYEQYF.

The genes are TRBV9 and TRBJ1-1; D not resolved. V lost 0 bases to trimming and J lost 7 bases, with 10 bases between them. Per the germline V gene, CDR1 is SGDLS and CDR2 is YYNGEE. The CDR3 loop spans 13 amino acids. CDR3 loop: CASSVVSDFEAFF. The CDR3 nucleotides read TGTGCCAGCAGCGTAGTATCGGACTTTGAAGCTTTCTTT. Complete variable domain (other parts from reference TRBV9 and TRBJ1-1): DSGVTQTPKHLITATGQRVTLRCSPRSGDLSVYWYQQSLDQGLQFLIQYYNGEERAKGNILERFSAQQFPDLHSELNLSSLELGDSALYFCASSVVSDFEAFFGQGTRLTVV.